The rows below give T cell receptor beta chains drawn from one sample of a study of shared clonotypes between healthy human individuals. TCRdb's table, derived via immunoSEQ multiplex PCR, lists solely in-frame clones and lacks some. The repertoire holds about 2.3 million clones, with 92% as singletons. The sample taken for sequencing was naive CD4+ T cells from PBMCs. The receptors shown here come from a man aged 18 to 29 in good health. Some clones in this sample may be carry-over from other donors' samples. The CDR3 runs from the conserved cysteine through the conserved F or W. D genes are given only for firm matches. A clone size is listed for some rows: how often the clone was seen (once, few, many), or a class if it is expanded.

V: TRBV6-6; J: TRBJ2-1; D: TRBD1; size: .; DNA: TGTGCCAGCAGTTCCAGCGACAGGGCGGATCAGTTCTTC; CDR3: CASSSSDRADQFF
V: TRBV5-6; J: TRBJ1-2; D: .; size: .; DNA: TGTGCCAGCAGTCAAGTACCCTATGGCTACACCTTC; CDR3: CASSQVPYGYTF
V: TRBV28; J: TRBJ1-5; D: .; size: .; DNA: TGTGCCAGCAGTTCCTTAAGAGACTACTCCGGCAATCAGCCCCAGCATTTT; CDR3: CASSSLRDYSGNQPQHF
V: TRBV19; J: TRBJ2-2; D: TRBD2; size: .; DNA: TGTGCCAGTAGTATATTGGGCCCCCGGACTAGCGGGAGGGCCGGGGAGCTGTTTTTT; CDR3: CASSILGPRTSGRAGELFF
V: TRBV7-9; J: TRBJ2-3; D: .; size: .; DNA: TGTGCCAGCAGCTCAAACAGGGCCGATACGCAGTATTTT; CDR3: CASSSNRADTQYF
V: TRBV14; J: TRBJ2-7; D: .; size: .; DNA: TGTGCCAGCAGTCTAAGCCCCAGGGGATCCTACGAGCAGTACTTC; CDR3: CASSLSPRGSYEQYF
V: TRBV5-1; J: TRBJ1-1; D: .; size: .; DNA: TGCGCCAGCAGCATCCAGCGAGGCGGCACTGAAGCTTTCTTT; CDR3: CASSIQRGGTEAFF
V: TRBV30; J: TRBJ1-1; D: .; size: .; DNA: TGTGCCTGGAGTGTAGGTCTGAACACTGAAGCTTTCTTT; CDR3: CAWSVGLNTEAFF
V: TRBV23-1; J: TRBJ1-6; D: .; size: .; DNA: TGCGCCAGCAGACGACAGGTCGCGGGATCACCCCTCCACTTT; CDR3: CASRRQVAGSPLHF
V: TRBV29-1; J: TRBJ2-7; D: .; size: .; DNA: TGCAGCGTTGAGGACCTATCGGACGAGCAGTACTTC; CDR3: CSVEDLSDEQYF
V: TRBV9; J: TRBJ1-1; D: TRBD1; size: .; DNA: TGTGCCAGCACGGACAGGGTGGGTGAAGCTTTCTTT; CDR3: CASTDRVGEAFF
V: TRBV28; J: TRBJ2-3; D: .; size: .; DNA: TGTGCCAGCAGTTCCGGGGCCCCCTATACGCAGTATTTT; CDR3: CASSSGAPYTQYF
V: TRBV28; J: TRBJ2-1; D: TRBD2; size: .; DNA: TGTGCCAGCAGCTCCCCGGGACTAGCGGTCAATGAGCAGTTCTTC; CDR3: CASSSPGLAVNEQFF
V: TRBV7-3; J: TRBJ2-2; D: .; size: .; DNA: TGTGCCAGCAGCTTCGTAGGGACCACGAACACCGGGGAGCTGTTTTTT; CDR3: CASSFVGTTNTGELFF
V: TRBV5-1; J: TRBJ1-1; D: .; size: .; DNA: TGCGCCAGCAGCTTGGACCCCAATACTGAAGCTTTCTTT; CDR3: CASSLDPNTEAFF
V: TRBV28; J: TRBJ2-7; D: .; size: once; DNA: TGTGCCAGCAGGGCCACGCGAGCAGTGGGGTACGAGCAGTACTTC; CDR3: CASRATRAVGYEQYF
V: TRBV2; J: TRBJ2-2; D: .; size: .; DNA: TGTGCCAGCAGTCGTCCCTCGAACACCGGGGAGCTGTTTTTT; CDR3: CASSRPSNTGELFF
V: TRBV28; J: TRBJ1-2; D: .; size: .; DNA: TGTGCCAGCACCCTACAACCCGGGGGTTTCTATGGCTACACCTTC; CDR3: CASTLQPGGFYGYTF
V: TRBV27; J: TRBJ2-3; D: .; size: once; DNA: TGTGCCAGCAGTTTAAAGCCCCTTGGTGCAGGGGCTAGCACAGATACGCAGTATTTT; CDR3: CASSLKPLGAGASTDTQYF
V: TRBV19; J: TRBJ2-5; D: TRBD2; size: .; DNA: TGTGCCAGTAGTGTCCGGGACTACCCGGCCCGACACTTC; CDR3: CASSVRDYPARHF
V: TRBV27; J: TRBJ2-1; D: .; size: .; DNA: TGTGCCAGCAGTTTAAGGGGGGCAGGGGCATCCTACAATGAGCAGTTCTTC; CDR3: CASSLRGAGASYNEQFF
V: TRBV5-1; J: TRBJ2-7; D: .; size: .; DNA: TGCGCCAGCAGCCCTCGGGGGGGGACAGGAATCTACGAGCAGTACTTC; CDR3: CASSPRGGTGIYEQYF
V: TRBV2; J: TRBJ1-1; D: TRBD1; size: few; DNA: TGTGCCAGCAGTACAGGGGAGTTTGGGAACACTGAAGCTTTCTTT; CDR3: CASSTGEFGNTEAFF
V: TRBV5-6; J: TRBJ1-1; D: TRBD1; size: .; DNA: TGTGCCAGCTTGGGGATCGACAGGGGAAAGACTGAAGCTTTCTTT; CDR3: CASLGIDRGKTEAFF
V: TRBV27; J: TRBJ2-1; D: TRBD2; size: .; DNA: TGTGCCAGCAGATCCGGGGCTAGCGGGAGTTGGTATGAGCAGTTCTTC; CDR3: CASRSGASGSWYEQFF
V: TRBV21-1; J: TRBJ1-2; D: .; size: .; DNA: TGTGCCAGCAGCTTAAAGGTCGGCGACAGCACCTATGGCTACACCTTC; CDR3: CASSLKVGDSTYGYTF
V: TRBV7-2; J: TRBJ1-1; D: TRBD1; size: .; DNA: TGTGCCAGCAGCTCACAGGGGAGGACTGAAGCTTTCTTT; CDR3: CASSSQGRTEAFF
V: TRBV9; J: TRBJ1-3; D: .; size: .; DNA: TGTGCCAGCAGCGTAATAGGGGCGGGAAACACCATATATTTT; CDR3: CASSVIGAGNTIYF
V: TRBV29-1; J: TRBJ1-1; D: .; size: .; DNA: TGCAGCGGCATAAAGGGACGGAACACTGAAGCTTTCTTT; CDR3: CSGIKGRNTEAFF
V: TRBV2; J: TRBJ2-7; D: .; size: .; DNA: TGTGCCAGCAGGGACGACGGGACTCTCTACGAGCAGTACTTC; CDR3: CASRDDGTLYEQYF
V: TRBV27; J: TRBJ2-2; D: .; size: .; DNA: TGTGCCAGCAGTTTAGGGGCAGGGGTGAACACCGGGGAGCTGTTTTTT; CDR3: CASSLGAGVNTGELFF
V: TRBV27; J: TRBJ2-1; D: .; size: .; DNA: TGTGCCAGCAGTTTCTCCGGTACGGGATCCTCCAATGAGCAGTTCTTC; CDR3: CASSFSGTGSSNEQFF
V: TRBV19; J: TRBJ1-5; D: .; size: .; DNA: TGTGCCAGTGGGGATAGCAATCAGCCCCAGCATTTT; CDR3: CASGDSNQPQHF
V: TRBV28; J: TRBJ2-7; D: TRBD2; size: .; DNA: TGTGCCAGCGGCTCGGGAGGGGCCTACGAGCAGTACTTC; CDR3: CASGSGGAYEQYF
V: TRBV4-2; J: TRBJ2-7; D: .; size: .; DNA: TGTGCCAGCAGCCAAGCGGCCGGTGCGGGGAGCTCCTACGAGCAGTACTTC; CDR3: CASSQAAGAGSSYEQYF
V: TRBV6-1; J: TRBJ2-2; D: .; size: .; DNA: TGTGCCAGCAGTGTTCGAAGGACAGAGCGTACCAACACCGGGGAGCTGTTTTTT; CDR3: CASSVRRTERTNTGELFF
V: TRBV27; J: TRBJ1-1; D: TRBD1; size: .; DNA: TGTGCCAGCAGCCCACAGGGGAGAAGCACTGAAGCTTTCTTT; CDR3: CASSPQGRSTEAFF
V: TRBV19; J: TRBJ2-1; D: TRBD2; size: .; DNA: TGTGCCAGTAGTATAGATCCGGGGACTAGCGGGAGGGTAAATGAGCAGTTCTTC; CDR3: CASSIDPGTSGRVNEQFF